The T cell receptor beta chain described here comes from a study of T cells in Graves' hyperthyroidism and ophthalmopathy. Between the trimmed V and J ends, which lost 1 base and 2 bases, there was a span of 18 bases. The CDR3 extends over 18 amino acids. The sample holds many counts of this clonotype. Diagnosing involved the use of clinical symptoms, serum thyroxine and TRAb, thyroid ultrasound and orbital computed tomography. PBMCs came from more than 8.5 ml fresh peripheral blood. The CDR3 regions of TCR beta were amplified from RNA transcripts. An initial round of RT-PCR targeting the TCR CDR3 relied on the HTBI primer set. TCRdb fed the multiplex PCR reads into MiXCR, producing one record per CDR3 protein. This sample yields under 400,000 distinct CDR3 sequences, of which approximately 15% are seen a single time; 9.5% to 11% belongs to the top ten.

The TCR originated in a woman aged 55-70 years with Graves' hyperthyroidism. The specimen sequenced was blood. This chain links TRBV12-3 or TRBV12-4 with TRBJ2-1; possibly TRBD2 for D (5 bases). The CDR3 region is CASSLGERGQRTYNEQFF. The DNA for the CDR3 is TGTGCCAGCAGTTTAGGCGAACGAGGCCAGCGGACCTACAATGAGCAGTTCTTC.